The 25 T cell receptor beta chains listed next were all sequenced from one sample in a study of blood T cell repertoires in COVID-19. Repertoires were generated with immunoSEQ multiplex PCR, while TCRdb's copy carries only in-frame clones and drops some. The sample carries some 120,000 clones, under 95% recorded once. Sequenced input: peripheral blood. The receptors shown here come from a man aged 60-69 years with COVID-19, enrolled during active disease.

J is TRBJ2-7 and V is TRBV5-4; TRBD2 aligns across 11 bases. The CDR3 loop spans 15 amino acids. Germline V gives CDR1 SGHNT, CDR2 YYREEE (reference sequence). With 3 bases clipped from V and 2 bases from J, the junction kept 4 bases outside the gene matches. The CDR3 bases are TGTGCCAGCAGCTCCGGGACTAGCGGTACCTACGAGCAGTACTTC. Translation gives CASSSGTSGTYEQYF.

The rearrangement joins TRBV11-3 to TRBJ2-7; 10 nucleotides agree with TRBD2. This CDR3 is 16 amino acids long. The trim removed 5 bases at V and 0 bases at J, leaving 7 bases unmatched. The germline CDR1 and CDR2 sequences are SGHNT and YENEEA. The CDR3 bases are TGTGCCAGCAGCCTCGTTAGCGGGAGGAGCTCCTACGAGCAGTACTTC. This gives the protein CASSLVSGRSSYEQYF.

The sample holds one count of this clone. The rearrangement uses TRBV6-5 and TRBJ2-7; tentative D call: TRBD1 (6 bases). V shed 7 bases and J shed 3 bases, with 13 bases lying between them. The CDR3 is 13 amino acids. Germline loops: CDR1 MNHEY, CDR2 SVGAGI. The CDR3 DNA reads TGTGCCAGCACTCCGGACAGTCTCTACGAGCAGTACTTC. It encodes CASTPDSLYEQYF.

This clone turned up a few times. The chain employs TRBV6-4 and TRBJ2-1; a possible D gene is TRBD2 (6 bases). V was cut by 11 bases and J by 5 bases, with 28 bases left in between. Germline CDR1 MRHNA, CDR2 SNTAGT. The CDR3 sequence is 17 residues long. The CDR3 nucleotides read TGTGCCTTATCGAGGCTAGCGCCCAAAAAGTGGCACAATGAGCAGTTCTTC. This translates into CALSRLAPKKWHNEQFF.

This chain uses TRBV10-3 with TRBJ2-3; 14 nucleotides agree with TRBD2. The length of the CDR3 is 16 residues. Unmatched junction bases numbered 4, after V lost 5 bases and J lost 3 bases. CDR1 is ENHRY and CDR2 is SYGVKD in the germline V gene. The CDR3 DNA follows: TGTGCCATCAGTCCGGGACTAGCGGGGGATACAGATACGCAGTATTTT. Its protein product is CAISPGLAGDTDTQYF.

V is TRBV19 and J is TRBJ1-4; D ambiguous. This CDR3 has 14 residues. CDR1 LNHDA and CDR2 SQIVND come from the germline V gene (reference sequence). Between the trimmed V and J ends, which lost 5 bases and 8 bases, there was a span of 15 bases. The CDR3 loop is CASSPPGSLEKLFF. Written as DNA, the CDR3 is TGTGCCAGTAGTCCCCCGGGGAGTTTAGAAAAACTGTTTTTT.

CDR3 sequence: CASSVAPGLVGYEQYF. The CDR3 DNA reads TGTGCCAGCAGCGTAGCCCCGGGACTAGTGGGGTACGAGCAGTACTTC. This chain connects TRBV9 to TRBJ2-7; 8 bases match TRBD2. CDR1 and CDR2 from the germline V gene are SGDLS and YYNGEE. The V segment lost 0 bases and the J segment 4 bases; nucleotides outside the gene matches: 9. The CDR3 consists of 16 residues. The whole variable domain, remainder taken from reference TRBV9 and TRBJ2-7, is DSGVTQTPKHLITATGQRVTLRCSPRSGDLSVYWYQQSLDQGLQFLIQYYNGEERAKGNILERFSAQQFPDLHSELNLSSLELGDSALYFCASSVAPGLVGYEQYFGPGTRLTVT.

The chain employs TRBV6-5 and TRBJ2-7; D gene uncertain. The CDR3 is 14 amino acids. V was clipped by 0 bases and J by 1 base, with 7 bases between them. Germline-derived CDR1 and CDR2 are MNHEY and SVGAGI. Here the CDR3 reads CASSYSQQSYEQYF. CDR3 sequence (DNA): TGTGCCAGCAGTTACTCGCAACAGTCCTACGAGCAGTACTTC.

This rearrangement joins TRBV6-5 to TRBJ2-7; 8 nucleotides agree with TRBD1. V lost 7 bases to trimming and J lost 1 base; unmatched junction nucleotides: 9. The CDR3 is 15 residues long. CDR1 is MNHEY, CDR2 SVGAGI, per germline. CDR3 in amino acids: CASNLGQGLSYEQYF. CDR3 nucleotide sequence: TGTGCCAGCAATTTAGGACAGGGCCTTTCCTACGAGCAGTACTTC.

The chain carries TRBV19 and TRBJ1-2; D is possibly TRBD1 (5 bases). Germline V gives CDR1 LNHDA, CDR2 SQIVND (reference sequence). This CDR3 comprises 13 residues. V lost 6 bases and J 4 bases, leaving 12 bases between the germline ends. The CDR3 reads CASSPGLSYGYTF. The CDR3 nucleotides read TGTGCCAGTAGCCCAGGGTTAAGCTATGGCTACACCTTC.

This sequence joins TRBV5-1 and TRBJ2-2; D is perhaps TRBD2 (7 bases). CDR1 and CDR2 from the germline V gene are SGHRS and YFSETQ. The CDR3 is 15 residues long. V lost 0 bases and J lost 6, with 12 bases in between. CDR3 loop: CASSLDRAGAGELFF. The CDR3 DNA reads TGCGCCAGCAGCTTGGACAGGGCGGGGGCCGGGGAGCTGTTTTTT.

J is TRBJ2-1 and V is TRBV12-3 or TRBV12-4; D remains unclear. Trimming stripped 1 base from V and 6 bases from J, with 4 bases between. The CDR3 extends over 12 amino acids. The CDR3, as DNA: TGTGCCAGCAGTTTAGACTTCAATGAGCAGTTCTTC. It yields the protein CASSLDFNEQFF.

The chain is built from TRBV5-1 and TRBJ2-7; perhaps TRBD2 as D (5 bases). CDR1 is SGHRS and CDR2 is YFSETQ in the germline V gene. The CDR3 covers 13 residues. The V end lost 5 bases, the J end lost 3 bases, and 12 bases lay between the germline ends. CDR3 region: CASSSGFSYEQYF. CDR3 DNA: TGCGCCAGCAGTTCGGGGTTCAGCTACGAGCAGTACTTC.

This clone was seen a single time. The chain uses TRBV9 and TRBJ1-4; tentative D call: TRBD1 (5 bases). V dropped 0 bases and J dropped 8 bases, with 14 bases sitting between them. Germline CDR1 and CDR2: SGDLS and YYNGEE. This CDR3 contains 15 residues. For the CDR3, the DNA is TGTGCCAGCAGCGTAGGTGTGGGGCGCGAGGAAAAACTGTTTTTT. It codes for CASSVGVGREEKLFF.

J is TRBJ1-6 and V is TRBV3-1 (or the pseudogene TRBV3-2); D is uncertain. Germline CDR1 and CDR2: LGHDT and YNNKEL (reference sequence). CDR3 length: 14 residues. V lost 4 bases to trimming and J lost 0 bases, with 4 bases between them. This CDR3 is CASSPSSYNSPLHF. The CDR3 DNA follows: TGTGCCAGCAGCCCCTCCTCCTATAATTCACCCCTCCACTTT.

CDR3 sequence reads: CASSTRLAGHNEQFF. The DNA of the CDR3 is TGCGCCAGCAGCACTAGACTAGCGGGTCACAATGAGCAGTTCTTC. This rearrangement joins TRBV5-1 to TRBJ2-1; 10 bases align to TRBD2. The germline CDR1 and CDR2 sequences are SGHRS and YFSETQ. With V trimmed by 4 bases and J by 5 bases, 6 bases remained unmatched. The CDR3 is 15 residues long. Combining the CDR3 with reference TRBV5-1 and TRBJ2-1 gives the whole variable domain KAGVTQTPRYLIKTRGQQVTLSCSPISGHRSVSWYQQTPGQGLQFLFEYFSETQRNKGNFPGRFSGRQFSNSRSEMNVSTLELGDSALYLCASSTRLAGHNEQFFGPGTRLTVL.

V usage is TRBV2 and J usage is TRBJ1-4, with 8 bases identical to TRBD1. Germline V gene data show CDR1 as SNHLY and CDR2 as FYNNEI. The CDR3 contains 14 residues. J lost 7 bases, V lost 6 bases, and 7 bases had no gene match. The CDR3 coding sequence is TGTGCCAGCAGGACAGGGGTGGTCGGTGAAAAACTGTTTTTT. The encoded protein is CASRTGVVGEKLFF.

The V and J genes are TRBV5-1 and TRBJ1-2; the match to TRBD1 covers 8 bases. V lost 0 bases, J lost 6 bases, and 7 bases stayed unmatched. Germline assignment: CDR1 SGHRS and CDR2 YFSETQ. This CDR3 is built from 15 residues. The CDR3 DNA sequence: TGCGCCAGCAGCTTGGATACAGGGGGAATTGATGGCTACACCTTC. Protein product: CASSLDTGGIDGYTF.

The chain couples TRBV13 to TRBJ2-1, with 12 positions matching TRBD1. The CDR3 runs to 15 residues. Germline values: CDR1 PRHDT, CDR2 FYEKMQ (reference sequence). V was clipped by 0 bases and J by 8 bases; unmatched bases: 2. The CDR3 nucleotides read TGTGCCAGCAGCTTAGGGGGACAGGGGGCGGATGAGCAGTTCTTC. Translating it yields CASSLGGQGADEQFF.

The chain joins TRBV28 to TRBJ1-2; TRBD1 agrees at 7 bases. The V gene end was trimmed by 7 bases and the J gene end by 4 bases; junction bases not matched to a gene: 3. The CDR3 covers 12 residues. The V gene's germline CDR1 is MDHEN and CDR2 SYDVKM. The CDR3 DNA reads as TGTGCCAGCATGAGACAGGGCTATGGCTACACCTTC. Protein: CASMRQGYGYTF.

The rearrangement joins TRBV7-2 to TRBJ1-5; D is unclear. The CDR3 contains 13 residues. The germline gives CDR1 SGHTA, CDR2 FQGNSA. Trimming shortened V by 3 bases and J by 5 bases, and 8 bases separated the two germline ends. CDR3 in amino acids: CASSLTFYQPQHF. The CDR3, as DNA: TGTGCCAGCAGCTTGACATTTTATCAGCCCCAGCATTTT.

This clone was seen once. The chain has TRBV4-1 and TRBJ2-4; D perhaps matches TRBD2 (5 bases). CDR1 MGHRA and CDR2 YSYEKL come from the germline V gene. Between the trimmed V and J ends, which lost 3 bases and 9 bases, there was a span of 21 bases. The CDR3 covers 16 residues. The CDR3 reads CASSQNPGDSGGIQYF. CDR3 bases: TGCGCCAGCAGCCAGAACCCCGGGGATTCCGGAGGCATTCAGTACTTC.

This clone came up once. The chain recombines TRBV3-1 (or the pseudogene TRBV3-2) with TRBJ1-1; 7 nucleotides agree with TRBD1. This CDR3 is built from 15 residues. With V trimmed by 2 bases and J by 0 bases, 3 bases remained unmatched. CDR1 is LGHDT and CDR2 is YNNKEL in the germline V gene (reference sequence). The chain's CDR3 is CASSQLDRLNTEAFF. CDR3 sequence (DNA): TGTGCCAGCAGCCAATTGGACAGGTTGAACACTGAAGCTTTCTTT.

The chain employs TRBV11-2 and TRBJ2-1; possible D gene TRBD1, 5 bases. Trimming removed 5 bases at V and 10 bases at J, with 21 bases between. Germline V gene lookup returns CDR1 SGHAT and CDR2 FQNNGV. This CDR3 comprises 15 residues. CDR3 amino acids: CASSPSDTLALEQFF. Written as DNA, the CDR3 is TGTGCCAGCAGCCCCTCGGACACCTTGGCCCTAGAGCAGTTCTTC.

V is TRBV28 and J is TRBJ2-7; 8 bases map to TRBD1. Trimming at V came to 8 bases and at J to 4 bases, leaving 10 bases not matched to a gene. The CDR3 has 14 amino acids. Per the germline V gene, CDR1 is MDHEN and CDR2 is SYDVKM. DNA of the CDR3: TGTGCCAGCCAAAGCCGGACAGGGAGGTACGAGCAGTACTTC. Translating gives CASQSRTGRYEQYF.